This T cell receptor (beta chain) originates from a study of T cell repertoires in cytomegalovirus infection. Across the study: HLA-B-restricted CMV epitopes that are well studied were used alongside recently identified HLA-C-restricted ones. In public TCR beta signatures, there were indications of both CMV infection and matching HLA type. Whole-study findings and limits: Adding up the frequency of public TCR beta families identified people who carried CMV plus the relevant HLA. Ex vivo responses were dominated by HLA-C-restricted CMV-specific TCR beta clonotypes.

MiXCR, applied by TCRdb to the reads, yields one record per CDR3 protein. Found here are 650,000 to 900,000 distinct CDR3 sequences, approximately 32% of them singletons; the top ten hold about 12%. This clonotype turned up a few times. Its antigen is currently unknown. V shed 5 bases, J shed 1 base, and the junction held 5 bases outside the gene matches. The CDR3 has 16 residues. The V gene's germline CDR1 is SEHNR and CDR2 FQNEAQ (reference sequence). Sequenced material: cultured CD8+ T cells from PBMCs, taken from culture after CMV antigen stimulation. The TCR was taken from a human donor in good health (CMV status not recorded). Some clones in this sample may be carry-over from other donors' samples. The chain links TRBV7-9 to TRBJ2-2; 9 nucleotides align to TRBD1. CDR3 region: CASSLDRGENTGELFF. DNA of the CDR3: TGTGCCAGCAGCCTGGACAGGGGCGAGAACACCGGGGAGCTGTTTTTT.